The present entry profiles one T cell receptor (beta chain) with its context. This sample stems from a study of shared clonotypes between healthy human individuals. Data came from immunoSEQ multiplex PCR; TCRdb stores just in-frame clones and leaves some out. The repertoire holds fewer than 650,000 clones, around 78% seen once, with 12% in the top ten. The length of the CDR3 is 12 residues. Germline V CDR1 and CDR2: SGHNT, YENEEA. V lost 8 bases, J lost 3 bases, and 10 bases lay in between. Sequencing was done on a sample of PBMCs. The clonotype comes from a woman aged 40 to 50 in good health. Some clones in this sample may be carry-over from other donors' samples. The chain recombines TRBV11-3 with TRBJ2-5; D is perhaps TRBD1 (5 bases). The CDR3 reads CASSEGEETQYF. CDR3 DNA sequence: TGTGCCAGCTCGGAAGGGGAAGAGACCCAGTACTTC.